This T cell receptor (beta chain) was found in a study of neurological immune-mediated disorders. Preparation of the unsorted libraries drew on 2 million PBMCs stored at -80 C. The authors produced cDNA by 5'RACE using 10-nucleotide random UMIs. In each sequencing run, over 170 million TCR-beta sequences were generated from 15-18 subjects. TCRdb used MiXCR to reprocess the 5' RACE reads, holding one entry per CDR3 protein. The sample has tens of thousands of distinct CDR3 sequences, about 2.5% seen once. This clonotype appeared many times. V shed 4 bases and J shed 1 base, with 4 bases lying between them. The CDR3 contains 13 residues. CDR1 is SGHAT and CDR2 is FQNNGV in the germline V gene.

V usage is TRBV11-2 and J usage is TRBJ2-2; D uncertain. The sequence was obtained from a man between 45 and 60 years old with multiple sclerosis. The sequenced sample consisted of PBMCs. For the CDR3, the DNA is TGTGCCAGCAGCTCATGGAACACCGGGGAGCTGTTTTTT. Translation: CASSSWNTGELFF.